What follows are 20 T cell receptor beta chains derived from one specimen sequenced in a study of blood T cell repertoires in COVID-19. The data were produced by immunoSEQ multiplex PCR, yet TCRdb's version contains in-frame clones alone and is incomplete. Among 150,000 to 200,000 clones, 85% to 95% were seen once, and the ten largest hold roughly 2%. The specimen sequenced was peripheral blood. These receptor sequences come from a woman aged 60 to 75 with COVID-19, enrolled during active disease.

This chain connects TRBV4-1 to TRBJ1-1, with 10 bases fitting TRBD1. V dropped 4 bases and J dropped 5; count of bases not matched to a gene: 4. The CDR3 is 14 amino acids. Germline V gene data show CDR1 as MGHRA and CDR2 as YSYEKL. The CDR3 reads CASSPRDRGTEAFF. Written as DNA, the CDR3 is TGCGCCAGCAGCCCCCGGGACAGGGGAACTGAAGCTTTCTTT.

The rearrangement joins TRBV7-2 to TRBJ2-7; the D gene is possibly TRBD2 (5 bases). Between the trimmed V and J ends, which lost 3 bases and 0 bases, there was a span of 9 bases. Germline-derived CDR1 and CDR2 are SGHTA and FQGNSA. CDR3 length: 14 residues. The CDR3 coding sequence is TGTGCCAGCAGCTTTGACGCGGGCTCCTACGAGCAGTACTTC. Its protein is CASSFDAGSYEQYF.

CDR3 in amino acids: CASSNLGENTEAFF. The CDR3 region has the DNA TGTGCCAGTAGTAACCTGGGAGAGAACACTGAAGCTTTCTTT. This rearrangement joins TRBV19 to TRBJ1-1; D is unresolved. CDR1 and CDR2 from the germline V gene are LNHDA and SQIVND (reference sequence). The CDR3 is made up of 14 amino acids. V lost 4 bases and J 1 base, leaving 10 bases between the germline ends.

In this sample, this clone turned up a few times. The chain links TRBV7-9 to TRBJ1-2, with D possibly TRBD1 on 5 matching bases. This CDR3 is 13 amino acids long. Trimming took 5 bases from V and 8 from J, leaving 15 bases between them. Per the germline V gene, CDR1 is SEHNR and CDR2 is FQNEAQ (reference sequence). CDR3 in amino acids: CASSPDSRVGYTF. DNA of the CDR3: TGTGCCAGCAGCCCGGATAGCAGGGTCGGCTACACCTTC.

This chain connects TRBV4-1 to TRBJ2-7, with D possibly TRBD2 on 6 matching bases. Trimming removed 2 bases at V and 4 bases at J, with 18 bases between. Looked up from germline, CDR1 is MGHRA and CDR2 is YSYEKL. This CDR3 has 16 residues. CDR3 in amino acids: CASSQSAAGLLYEQYF. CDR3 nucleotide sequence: TGCGCCAGCAGCCAATCCGCGGCGGGACTTCTTTACGAGCAGTACTTC.

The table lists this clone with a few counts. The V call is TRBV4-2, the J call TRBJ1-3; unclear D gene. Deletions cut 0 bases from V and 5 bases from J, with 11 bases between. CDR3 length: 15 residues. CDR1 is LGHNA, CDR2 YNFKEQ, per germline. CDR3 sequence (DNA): TGTGCCAGCAGCCAAGAAGGAGTGGGTAGAAACACCATATATTTT. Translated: CASSQEGVGRNTIYF.

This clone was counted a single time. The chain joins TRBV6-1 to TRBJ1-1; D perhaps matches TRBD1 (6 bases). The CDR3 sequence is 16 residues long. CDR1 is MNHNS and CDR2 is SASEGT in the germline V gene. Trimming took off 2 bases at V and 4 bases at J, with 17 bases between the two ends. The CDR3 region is CASSETAGRGSTEAFF. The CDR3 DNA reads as TGTGCCAGCAGTGAAACGGCAGGGAGGGGGAGCACTGAAGCTTTCTTT.

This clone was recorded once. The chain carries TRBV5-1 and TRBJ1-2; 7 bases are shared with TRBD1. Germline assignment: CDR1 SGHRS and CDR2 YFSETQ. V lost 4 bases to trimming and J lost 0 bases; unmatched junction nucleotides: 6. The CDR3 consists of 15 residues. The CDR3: CASSTRQGTNYGYTF. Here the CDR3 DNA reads TGCGCCAGCAGCACCCGACAGGGAACTAACTATGGCTACACCTTC.

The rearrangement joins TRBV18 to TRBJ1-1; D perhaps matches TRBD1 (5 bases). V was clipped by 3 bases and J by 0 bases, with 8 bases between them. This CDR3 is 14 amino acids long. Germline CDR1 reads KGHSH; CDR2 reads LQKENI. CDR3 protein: CASSPDIMNTEAFF. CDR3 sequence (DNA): TGTGCCAGCTCACCGGACATCATGAACACTGAAGCTTTCTTT.

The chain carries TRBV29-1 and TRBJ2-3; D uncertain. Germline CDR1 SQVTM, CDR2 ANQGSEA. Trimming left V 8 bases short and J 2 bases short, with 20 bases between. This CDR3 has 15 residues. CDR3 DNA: TGCAGCTCCTCCCTCGGGTCAACGTACACAGATACGCAGTATTTT. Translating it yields CSSSLGSTYTDTQYF.

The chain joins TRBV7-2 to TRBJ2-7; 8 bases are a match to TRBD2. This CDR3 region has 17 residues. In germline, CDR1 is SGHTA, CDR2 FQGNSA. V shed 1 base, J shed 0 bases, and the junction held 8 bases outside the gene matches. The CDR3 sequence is CASSLDVSGDLSYEQYF. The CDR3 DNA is TGTGCCAGCAGCTTAGATGTTAGCGGGGACCTCTCCTACGAGCAGTACTTC.

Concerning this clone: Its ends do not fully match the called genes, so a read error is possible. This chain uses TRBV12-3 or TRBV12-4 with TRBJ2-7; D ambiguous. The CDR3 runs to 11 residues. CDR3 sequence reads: CASNLGAEQYF. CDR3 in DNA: TGTGCCAGCAATTTAGGCGCCGAGCAGTACTTC.

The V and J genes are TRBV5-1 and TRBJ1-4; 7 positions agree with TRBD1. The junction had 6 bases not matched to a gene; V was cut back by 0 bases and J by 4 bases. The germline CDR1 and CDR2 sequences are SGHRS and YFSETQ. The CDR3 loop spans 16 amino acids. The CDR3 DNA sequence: TGCGCCAGCAGCTTGGCGGGACAGAGGAATAATGAAAAACTGTTTTTT. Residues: CASSLAGQRNNEKLFF.

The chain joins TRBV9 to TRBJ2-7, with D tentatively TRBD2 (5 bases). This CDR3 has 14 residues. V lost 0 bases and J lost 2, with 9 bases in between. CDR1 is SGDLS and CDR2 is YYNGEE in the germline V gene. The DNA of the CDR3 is TGTGCCAGCAGCGTAGACTACGGGACCTACGAGCAGTACTTC. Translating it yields CASSVDYGTYEQYF.

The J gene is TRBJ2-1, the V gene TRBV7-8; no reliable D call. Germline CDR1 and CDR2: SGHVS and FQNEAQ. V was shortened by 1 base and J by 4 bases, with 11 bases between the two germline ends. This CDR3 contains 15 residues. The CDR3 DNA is TGTGCCAGCAGCTTAGATAGAATGACATACAATGAGCAGTTCTTC. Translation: CASSLDRMTYNEQFF. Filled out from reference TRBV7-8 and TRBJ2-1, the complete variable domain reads GAGVSQSPRYKVAKRGQDVALRCDPISGHVSLFWYQQALGQGPEFLTYFQNEAQLDKSGLPSDRFFAERPEGSVSTLKIQRTQQEDSAVYLCASSLDRMTYNEQFFGPGTRLTVL.

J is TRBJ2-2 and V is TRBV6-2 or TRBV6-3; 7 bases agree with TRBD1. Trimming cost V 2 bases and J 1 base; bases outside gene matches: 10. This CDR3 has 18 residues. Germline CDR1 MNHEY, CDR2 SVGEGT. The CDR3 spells CASSYPTGWVRNTGELFF. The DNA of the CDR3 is TGTGCCAGCAGTTACCCGACAGGGTGGGTGCGGAACACCGGGGAGCTGTTTTTT.

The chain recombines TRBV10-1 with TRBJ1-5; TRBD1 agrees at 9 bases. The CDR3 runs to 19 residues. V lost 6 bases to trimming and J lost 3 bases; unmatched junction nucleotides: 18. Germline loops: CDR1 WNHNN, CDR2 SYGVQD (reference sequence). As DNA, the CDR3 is TGCGCCAGCAGCGGAAGATCGACAGGGGGACCAGCCAACAATCAGCCCCAGCATTTT. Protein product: CASSGRSTGGPANNQPQHF.

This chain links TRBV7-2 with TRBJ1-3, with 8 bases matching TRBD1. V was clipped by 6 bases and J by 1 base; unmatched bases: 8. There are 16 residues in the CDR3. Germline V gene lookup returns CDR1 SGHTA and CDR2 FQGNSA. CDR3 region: CASSPRTGRSGNTIYF. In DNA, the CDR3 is TGTGCCAGCAGTCCCCGGACAGGGCGGTCTGGAAACACCATATATTTT. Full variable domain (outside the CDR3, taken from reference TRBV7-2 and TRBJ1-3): GAGVSQSPSNKVTEKGKDVELRCDPISGHTALYWYRQSLGQGLEFLIYFQGNSAPDKSGLPSDRFSAERTGGSVSTLTIQRTQQEDSAVYLCASSPRTGRSGNTIYFGEGSWLTVV.

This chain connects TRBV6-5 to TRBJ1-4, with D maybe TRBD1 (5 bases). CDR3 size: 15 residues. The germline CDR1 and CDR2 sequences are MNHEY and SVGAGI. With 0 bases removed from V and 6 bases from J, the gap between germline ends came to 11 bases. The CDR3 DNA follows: TGTGCCAGCAGTTACTCGCCACAGGAGCATGAAAAACTGTTTTTT. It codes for CASSYSPQEHEKLFF.

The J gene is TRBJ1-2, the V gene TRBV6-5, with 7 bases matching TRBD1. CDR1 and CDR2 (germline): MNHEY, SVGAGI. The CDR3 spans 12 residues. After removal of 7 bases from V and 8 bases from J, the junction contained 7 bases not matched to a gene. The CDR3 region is CASTPTGSGYTF. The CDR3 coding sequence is TGTGCCAGCACCCCGACAGGGAGCGGCTACACCTTC.